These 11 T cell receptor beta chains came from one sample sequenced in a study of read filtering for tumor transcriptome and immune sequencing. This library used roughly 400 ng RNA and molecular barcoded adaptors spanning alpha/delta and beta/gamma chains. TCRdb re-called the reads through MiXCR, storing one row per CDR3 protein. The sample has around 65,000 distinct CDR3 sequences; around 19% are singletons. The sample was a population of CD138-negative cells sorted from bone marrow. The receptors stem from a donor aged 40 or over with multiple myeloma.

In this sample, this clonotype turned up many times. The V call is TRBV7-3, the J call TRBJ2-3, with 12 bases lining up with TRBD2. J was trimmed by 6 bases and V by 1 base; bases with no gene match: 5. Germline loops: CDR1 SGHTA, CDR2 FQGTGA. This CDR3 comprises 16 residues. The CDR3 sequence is CASSLSLAGGEDTQYF. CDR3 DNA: TGTGCCAGCAGCTTAAGCCTAGCGGGGGGGGAGGATACGCAGTATTTT.

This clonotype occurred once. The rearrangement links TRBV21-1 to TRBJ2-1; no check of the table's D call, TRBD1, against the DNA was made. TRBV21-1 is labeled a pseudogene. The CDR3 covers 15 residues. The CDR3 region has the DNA TGTGCCAGCAGCAGCCGCCGACAGCGGGCATGTGATCAGTTCTTC. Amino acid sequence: CASSSRRQRACDQFF.

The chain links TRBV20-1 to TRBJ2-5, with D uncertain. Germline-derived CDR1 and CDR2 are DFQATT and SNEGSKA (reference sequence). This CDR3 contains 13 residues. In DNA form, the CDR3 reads TGCACCGCCTCGACACCACCGGGAGAGACCCAGTACTTC. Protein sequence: CTASTPPGETQYF.

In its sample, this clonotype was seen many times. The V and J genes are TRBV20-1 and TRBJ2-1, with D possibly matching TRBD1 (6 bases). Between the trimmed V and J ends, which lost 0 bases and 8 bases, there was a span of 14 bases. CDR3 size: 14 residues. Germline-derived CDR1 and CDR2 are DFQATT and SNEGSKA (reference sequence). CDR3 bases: TGCAGTGCTAGAGATAGACAGGTGGCTGATGAGCAGTTCTTC. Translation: CSARDRQVADEQFF.

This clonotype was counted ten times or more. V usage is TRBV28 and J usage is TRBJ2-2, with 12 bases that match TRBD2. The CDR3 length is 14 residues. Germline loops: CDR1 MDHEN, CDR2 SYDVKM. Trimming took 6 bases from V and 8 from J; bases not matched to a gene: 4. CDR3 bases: TGTGCCAGCAGAACTAGCGGGAGGAAGGGGGAGCTGTTTTTT. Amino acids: CASRTSGRKGELFF.

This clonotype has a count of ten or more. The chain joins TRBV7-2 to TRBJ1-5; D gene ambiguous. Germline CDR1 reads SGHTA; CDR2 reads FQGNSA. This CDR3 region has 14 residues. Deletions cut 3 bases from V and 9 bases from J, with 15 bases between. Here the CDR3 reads CASSLDNLHRPQHF. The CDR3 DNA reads TGTGCCAGCAGCTTGGATAATTTGCATCGGCCCCAGCATTTT.

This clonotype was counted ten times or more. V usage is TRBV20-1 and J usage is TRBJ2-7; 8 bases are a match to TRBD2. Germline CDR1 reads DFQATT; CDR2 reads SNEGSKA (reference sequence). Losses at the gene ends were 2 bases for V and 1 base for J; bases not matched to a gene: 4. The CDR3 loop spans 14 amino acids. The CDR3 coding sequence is TGCAGTGCTAGAAGGGCTAGCGGGTCCTACGAGCAGTACTTC. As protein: CSARRASGSYEQYF.

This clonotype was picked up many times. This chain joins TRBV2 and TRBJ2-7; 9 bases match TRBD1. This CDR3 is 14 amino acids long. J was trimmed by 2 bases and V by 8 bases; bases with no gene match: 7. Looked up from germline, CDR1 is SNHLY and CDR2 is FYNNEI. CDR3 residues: CASASGTGTYEQYF. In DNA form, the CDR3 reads TGTGCCAGCGCCAGCGGGACAGGGACCTACGAGCAGTACTTC. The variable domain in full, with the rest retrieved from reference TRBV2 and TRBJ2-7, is EPEVTQTPSHQVTQMGQEVILRCVPISNHLYFYWYRQILGQKVEFLVSFYNNEISEKSEIFDDQFSVERPDGSNFTLKIRSTKLEDSAMYFCASASGTGTYEQYFGPGTRLTVT.

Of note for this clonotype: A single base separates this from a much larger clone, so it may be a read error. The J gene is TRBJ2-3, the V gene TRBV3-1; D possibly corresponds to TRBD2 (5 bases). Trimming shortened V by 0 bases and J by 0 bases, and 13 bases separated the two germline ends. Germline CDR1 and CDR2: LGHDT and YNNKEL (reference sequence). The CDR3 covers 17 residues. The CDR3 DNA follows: TGTGCCAGCAGCCAAGACCCTGGCGGGCCTAGCACAGATACGCAGTATTTT. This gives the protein CASSQDPGGPSTDTQYF.

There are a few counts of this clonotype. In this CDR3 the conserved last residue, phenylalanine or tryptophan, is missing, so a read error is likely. The DNA of the CDR3 is TGTGCCAGCAGGCACGCGGGAGGGAGGAACGAGCAGTACCTC. Translated, it gives CASRHAGGRNEQYL. This chain links TRBV12-3 or TRBV12-4 with TRBJ2-7; 9 bases align to TRBD2. The CDR3 extends over 14 amino acids. Trimming cost V 6 bases and J 5 bases; bases outside gene matches: 8.

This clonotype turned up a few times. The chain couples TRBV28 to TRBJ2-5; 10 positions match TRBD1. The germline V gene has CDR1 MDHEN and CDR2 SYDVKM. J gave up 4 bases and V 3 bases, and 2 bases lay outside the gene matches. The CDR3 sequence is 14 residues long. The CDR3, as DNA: TGTGCCAGCAGTTTTCGGACAGGGGGAGAGACCCAGTACTTC. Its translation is CASSFRTGGETQYF. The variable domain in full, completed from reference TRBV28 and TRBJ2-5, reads DVKVTQSSRYLVKRTGEKVFLECVQDMDHENMFWYRQDPGLGLRLIYFSYDVKMKEKGDIPEGYSVSREKKERFSLILESASTNQTSMYLCASSFRTGGETQYFGPGTRLLVL.